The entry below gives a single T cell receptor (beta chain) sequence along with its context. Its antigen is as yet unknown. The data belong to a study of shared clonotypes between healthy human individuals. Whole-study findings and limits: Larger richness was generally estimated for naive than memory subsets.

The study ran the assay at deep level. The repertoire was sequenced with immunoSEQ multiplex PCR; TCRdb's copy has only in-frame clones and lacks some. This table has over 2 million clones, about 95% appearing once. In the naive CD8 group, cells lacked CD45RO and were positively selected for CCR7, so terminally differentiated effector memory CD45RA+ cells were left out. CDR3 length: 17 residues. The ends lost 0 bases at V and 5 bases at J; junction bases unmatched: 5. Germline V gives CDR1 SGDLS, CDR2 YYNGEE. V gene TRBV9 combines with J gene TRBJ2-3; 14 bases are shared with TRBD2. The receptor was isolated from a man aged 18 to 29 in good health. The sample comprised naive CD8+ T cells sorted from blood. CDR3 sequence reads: CASSVEGLAGAVDTQYF. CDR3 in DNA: TGTGCCAGCAGCGTAGAGGGACTAGCGGGGGCAGTAGATACGCAGTATTTT. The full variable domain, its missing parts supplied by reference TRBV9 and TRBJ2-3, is DSGVTQTPKHLITATGQRVTLRCSPRSGDLSVYWYQQSLDQGLQFLIQYYNGEERAKGNILERFSAQQFPDLHSELNLSSLELGDSALYFCASSVEGLAGAVDTQYFGPGTRLTVL.